A selection of T cell receptor beta chains follows, all from one sample in a study of cytomegalovirus exposure and HLA in healthy donors. The table came from immunoSEQ multiplex PCR; TCRdb's copy has only in-frame clones and leaves some out. The repertoire consists of a few hundred thousand clones, with 80% to 90% occurring once and the leading ten covering around 2.8%. Sequenced material: PBMCs. These receptors came from a man under 40 in good health and CMV-seronegative. Both conserved end residues are part of each CDR3. The D gene is left open where the match is weak. Clone size is given for some rows only: seen once, a few or many times, or a class if the clone is expanded.

>.|TRBV18|few|TRBJ1-4|14
CASSLSRGGEKLFF
TGTGCCAGCTCACTCAGTCGTGGCGGGGAAAAACTGTTTTTT
>.|TRBV6-5|.|TRBJ1-6|11
CATGLNSPLHF
TGTGCCACAGGGCTGAATTCACCCCTCCACTTT
>.|TRBV28|.|TRBJ1-3|15
CASSMDRFSGNTIYF
TGTGCCAGCAGTATGGACAGATTCTCTGGAAACACCATATATTTT
>.|TRBV7-9|few|TRBJ2-3|14
CASSLEQATDTQYF
TGTGCCAGCAGCTTAGAACAGGCCACAGATACGCAGTATTTT
>TRBD2|TRBV9|.|TRBJ2-1|16
CASSAGGYRSGNEQFF
TGTGCCAGCAGCGCGGGGGGGTACCGAAGCGGCAATGAGCAGTTCTTC
>.|TRBV5-1|.|TRBJ2-5|13
CASSLAKLETQYF
TGCGCCAGCAGCTTGGCCAAACTAGAGACCCAGTACTTC
>.|TRBV5-1|once|TRBJ2-2|15
CASSPGTKRVGELFF
TGCGCCAGCAGCCCCGGGACAAAACGGGTCGGGGAGCTGTTTTTT
>.|TRBV2|.|TRBJ1-6|13
CASSERGSARLHF
TGTGCCAGCAGTGAAAGAGGTTCCGCCCGACTCCACTTT
>.|TRBV9|.|TRBJ1-2|16
CASSVSRGGENYGYTF
TGTGCCAGCAGCGTATCCCGGGGTGGCGAAAATTATGGCTACACCTTC
>TRBD2|TRBV7-9|.|TRBJ2-7|16
CASSSGGGAGGYEQYF
TGTGCCAGCAGCTCGGGGGGAGGAGCGGGGGGTTACGAGCAGTACTTC
>.|TRBV7-9|few|TRBJ1-1|15
CASSPPRGGFHEAFF
TGTGCCAGCAGCCCTCCCCGGGGGGGATTTCATGAAGCTTTCTTT
>TRBD1|TRBV6-5|many|TRBJ1-2|15
CASSRRQGLSGGYTF
TGTGCCAGCAGCCGAAGACAGGGGCTTTCAGGTGGCTACACCTTC
>TRBD2|TRBV5-4|.|TRBJ2-3|19
CASSFLTSGGFTSTDTQYF
TGTGCCAGCAGCTTCCTGACTAGCGGGGGATTTACTAGCACAGATACGCAGTATTTT
>.|TRBV20-1|.|TRBJ2-7|11
CSANKIYEQYF
TGCAGTGCCAACAAGATCTACGAGCAGTACTTC
>.|TRBV7-2|.|TRBJ1-2|13
CASSLVFAGQYTF
TGTGCCAGCAGCTTAGTTTTCGCAGGGCAATACACCTTC
>.|TRBV5-5|few|TRBJ2-2|15
CASSPGGTNTGELFF
TGTGCCAGCAGCCCCGGGGGAACGAACACCGGGGAGCTGTTTTTT
>.|TRBV5-6|few|TRBJ1-1|14
CASSLRAEDTEAFF
TGTGCCAGCAGCCTCAGGGCCGAGGACACTGAAGCTTTCTTT
>.|TRBV19|few|TRBJ1-6|14
CASRQDGGNSPLHF
TGTGCCAGCCGACAGGATGGGGGTAATTCACCCCTCCACTTT
>.|TRBV4-3|.|TRBJ1-2|13
CASSQEPRIGYTF
TGCGCCAGCAGCCAAGAACCGCGTATCGGCTACACCTTC
>TRBD1|TRBV27|.|TRBJ1-6|15
CASSHRGAYNSPLHF
TGTGCCAGCAGTCACAGGGGTGCCTATAATTCACCCCTCCACTTT